This TCR beta chain comes out of a study of T cells in Graves' hyperthyroidism and ophthalmopathy. TCR beta CDR3 regions were amplified from RNA. The primer set for the first-round RT-PCR of the TCR CDR3 was HTBI. TCRdb itself ran the multiplex PCR reads through MiXCR, one entry per CDR3 protein. Of 250,000 or so distinct CDR3 sequences listed, over 15% are singletons. This CDR3 has 17 residues. V dropped 0 bases and J dropped 5 bases, with 19 bases sitting between them. The V gene's germline CDR1 is MGHRA and CDR2 YSYEKL. The TCR originated in a woman between 18 and 29 years old with Graves' ophthalmopathy. The gene calls are TRBV4-1 and TRBJ2-5; TRBD2 might be the D (7 bases). Source material: blood. The CDR3 here is CASSQDRGRGTDETQYF. The CDR3 DNA follows: TGCGCCAGCAGCCAAGATCGGGGGAGGGGGACGGATGAGACCCAGTACTTC.